This T cell receptor (beta chain) was recovered during a study of blood T cells in healthy people across ages. For the study at large: Researchers report that template switching captured about one barcoded beta molecule per two T cells.

This clonotype was detected ten times or more. The antigen remains undetermined. Study-level results: Age brought a roughly linear fall in TCR beta diversity measured per million T cells. Higher diversity and more naive CD4+ cells were features of long-lived donors, compared to aged donors.

This CDR3 has 13 residues. Trimming took 3 bases from V and 6 from J, leaving 12 bases between them. Germline-derived CDR1 and CDR2 are SGHVS and FNYEAQ. Together with a sample-barcoded 5' primer, a J-beta primer mix was included in a second PCR lasting roughly 6 to 12 cycles. Each cDNA was tagged by a template-switch adaptor containing 12 random nucleotides. TCRdb analysed the 5' RACE reads with MiXCR anew, one entry per CDR3 protein. Of hundreds of thousands of distinct CDR3 sequences in the sample, around 29% were seen once. The source material was blood. The clonotype originates from a woman aged 70-85 years in good health. The genes are TRBV7-6 and TRBJ2-7; D is perhaps TRBD2 (5 bases). Written as DNA, the CDR3 is TGTGCCAGCAGCTTCGGGAAGTTTTGCGAGCAGTACTTC. Its translation is CASSFGKFCEQYF.